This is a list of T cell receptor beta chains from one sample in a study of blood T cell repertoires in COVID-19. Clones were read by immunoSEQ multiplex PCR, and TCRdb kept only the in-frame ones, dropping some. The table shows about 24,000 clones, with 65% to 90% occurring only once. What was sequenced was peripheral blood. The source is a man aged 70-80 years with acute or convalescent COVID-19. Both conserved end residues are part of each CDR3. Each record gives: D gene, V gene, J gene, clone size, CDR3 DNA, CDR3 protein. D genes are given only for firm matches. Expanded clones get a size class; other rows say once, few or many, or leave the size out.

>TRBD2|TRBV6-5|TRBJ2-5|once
TGTGCCAGCAAAGAGTTGGGGGGGCAAGAGACCCAGTACTTC
CASKELGGQETQYF
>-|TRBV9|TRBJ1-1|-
TGTGCCAGCAGCGCCGGGGTGGGGGGCACTGAAGCTTTCTTT
CASSAGVGGTEAFF
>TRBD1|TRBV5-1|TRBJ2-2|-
TGCGCCAGCAGCCTAAGACAGGGGGTGGTCACCGGGGAGCTGTTTTTT
CASSLRQGVVTGELFF
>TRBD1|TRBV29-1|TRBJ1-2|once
TGCAGCGTGGGGGCCGGGACAGGGGAAGGCGGCTACACCTTC
CSVGAGTGEGGYTF
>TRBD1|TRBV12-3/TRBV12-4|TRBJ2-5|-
TGTGCCAGCATCTCTCGGACAGGGGAGACCCAGTACTTC
CASISRTGETQYF
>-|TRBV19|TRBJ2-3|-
TGTGCCAGTACTTCCAGGGCAGATACGCAGTATTTT
CASTSRADTQYF
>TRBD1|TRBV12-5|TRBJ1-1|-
TGTGCTAGTGGTTTGGCTACAGGGGGCGAAAGTGAAGCTTTCTTT
CASGLATGGESEAFF
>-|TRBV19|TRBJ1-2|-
TGTGCCAGTAGTTGGAAGGGGCTCTATGGCTACACCTTC
CASSWKGLYGYTF
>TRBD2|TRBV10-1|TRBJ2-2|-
TGCGCCAGCAAGCGGGAGGTGAACACCGGGGAGCTGTTTTTT
CASKREVNTGELFF
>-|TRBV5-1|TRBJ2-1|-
TGCGCCAGCAGCTTGGGTACCTTGGGGACTGGCAATGAGCAGTTCTTC
CASSLGTLGTGNEQFF
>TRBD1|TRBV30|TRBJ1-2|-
TGTGCCTCCCCGACGCCCGGGACAGGGGGCTTTGCCTATGGCTACACCTTC
CASPTPGTGGFAYGYTF
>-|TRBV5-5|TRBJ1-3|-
TGTGCCAGCAGTCGAGTGGCCGGGGGCTCTGGAAACACCATATATTTT
CASSRVAGGSGNTIYF
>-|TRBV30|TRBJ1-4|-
TGTGCCTGGAGGAGGGCCCCCATTGAAAAACTGTTTTTT
CAWRRAPIEKLFF
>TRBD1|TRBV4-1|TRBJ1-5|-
TGCGCCAGCAGCCAAGTCCCAGGGGGAGATCAGCCCCAGCATTTT
CASSQVPGGDQPQHF
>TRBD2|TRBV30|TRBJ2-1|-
TGTGCCTGGAGTGCTAGCGGGAGTAAGAGGCATGAGCAGTTCTTC
CAWSASGSKRHEQFF
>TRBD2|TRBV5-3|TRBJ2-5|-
TGTGCCAGAAGCCGGGACTACCCTCCTTCGTGGCAAGAGACCCAGTACTTC
CARSRDYPPSWQETQYF
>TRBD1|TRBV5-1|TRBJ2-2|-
TGCACCAGCAGCTTAGGACAGGGGACCGGGGAGCTGTTTTTT
CTSSLGQGTGELFF
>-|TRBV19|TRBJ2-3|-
TGTGCCAGTAGAAGAAGGCGGGCAGATACGCAGTATTTT
CASRRRRADTQYF
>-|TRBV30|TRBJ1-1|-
TGTGCCTTAGGGGGGGTAGAAGCTTTCTTT
CALGGVEAFF
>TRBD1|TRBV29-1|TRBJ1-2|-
TGCAGCGCCACAGGGGTAGGGGGCTATGGCTACACCTTC
CSATGVGGYGYTF
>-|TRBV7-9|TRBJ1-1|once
TGTGCCAGCAGCTTAGTACCCGGGACTGAAGCTTTCTTT
CASSLVPGTEAFF